The clone carrying this T cell receptor beta chain was found a few times. Its cognate antigen is unknown. CDR1 and CDR2 from the germline V gene are SGHDT and YYEEEE. The junction had 9 bases not matched to a gene; V was cut back by 2 bases and J by 3 bases. The CDR3 totals 17 residues. The data are from a study of response to subunit inactivated influenza vaccine. Notes on the study in general: With each seasonal influenza vaccination, the authors suggested, few new T cells are recruited.

From the RT-PCR reads, TCRdb called clonotypes with MiXCR, one entry per CDR3 protein. The sample shows around 200,000 distinct CDR3 sequences, 13% to 15% of them seen only once. The receptor was derived from a man between 50 and 59 years old who received an inactivated influenza vaccine. This rearrangement joins TRBV5-6 to TRBJ2-1; 9 nucleotides align to TRBD2. The source material was CD8+ T cells sorted from PBMCs, sampled roughly 5 days after vaccination. CDR3 bases: TGTGCCAGCAGCTTTCGTCGGACTAGCGCATACTACAATGAGCAGTTCTTC. It specifies CASSFRRTSAYYNEQFF.